Presented here are 14 T cell receptor beta chains from one specimen sequenced in a study of cytomegalovirus exposure and HLA in healthy donors. The PCR ran on 60 Vbeta and 13 Jbeta primers. Repertoires were generated with immunoSEQ multiplex PCR, while TCRdb's copy carries only in-frame clones and drops some. The sample consists of about 150,000 clones, roughly four fifths of them appearing once. The sample consisted of PBMCs. These receptors were collected from a man between 18 and 29 years old in good health and CMV-seronegative.

This clone appeared once. The chain has TRBV5-1 and TRBJ1-5; a weak D match, TRBD1 (5 bases). Trimming shortened V by 4 bases and J by 5 bases, and 10 bases separated the two germline ends. This CDR3 is 13 amino acids long. Per the germline V gene, CDR1 is SGHRS and CDR2 is YFSETQ. The CDR3 bases are TGCGCCAGCAGCCGAATAGGGGATCAGCCCCAGCATTTT. It encodes CASSRIGDQPQHF.

The V gene is TRBV7-9, the J gene TRBJ1-1; 12 bases map to TRBD1. CDR3 length equals 17 residues. Germline V gene data show CDR1 as SEHNR and CDR2 as FQNEAQ (reference sequence). Trimming took 1 base from V and 6 from J; bases not matched to a gene: 9. CDR3 DNA sequence: TGTGCCAGCAGCTTAGAGATCTCCGGGACAGGGGGCGCTGAAGCTTTCTTT. Amino acids: CASSLEISGTGGAEAFF.

The chain recombines TRBV4-1 with TRBJ2-7; 7 nucleotides match TRBD1. Germline CDR1 and CDR2: MGHRA and YSYEKL. CDR3 length: 14 residues. J lost 5 bases, V lost 8 bases, and 12 bases had no gene match. The CDR3 here is CASRPRDSHHEQYF. CDR3 DNA sequence: TGCGCCAGCCGTCCGAGGGACAGCCACCACGAGCAGTACTTC.

V usage is TRBV21-1 and J usage is TRBJ1-5; the D segment call TRBD1 is taken from the table without a DNA check. TRBV21-1 is annotated as a pseudogene. This CDR3 contains 15 residues. This chain's CDR3 is CASSYHPTDNQPQHF. The CDR3 nucleotides read TGTGCCAGCAGCTACCACCCAACAGATAATCAGCCCCAGCATTTT.

The chain recombines TRBV4-1 with TRBJ2-7; tentative D call: TRBD2 (5 bases). CDR1 and CDR2 from the germline V gene are MGHRA and YSYEKL. The CDR3 has 15 residues. The ends were cut back, 1 base at V and 4 bases at J, with 14 bases in the middle. CDR3 nucleotide sequence: TGCGCCAGCAGCCAAGGGCAGCGGCATAGTTACGAGCAGTACTTC. Translated, it gives CASSQGQRHSYEQYF.

The CDR3 spells CASSLRGLGLYEQYF. As DNA, the CDR3 is TGTGCCAGCAGCCTGCGAGGACTAGGGTTATACGAGCAGTACTTC. The chain recombines TRBV11-2 with TRBJ2-7; 7 bases fit TRBD2. The CDR3 covers 15 residues. Trimming removed 5 bases from V and 4 bases from J; junction bases left unmatched: 11. The V gene's germline CDR1 is SGHAT and CDR2 FQNNGV.

The rearrangement links TRBV28 to TRBJ1-2, with D maybe TRBD1 (6 bases). The germline CDR1 and CDR2 sequences are MDHEN and SYDVKM. The length of the CDR3 is 14 residues. The V and J ends lost 4 bases and 10 bases respectively, with 19 bases between them. CDR3 DNA sequence: TGTGCCAGCAGTTCTACAGGGTATCACCCTGCCTACACCTTC. It codes for CASSSTGYHPAYTF.

The J gene is TRBJ2-3, the V gene TRBV27; 8 bases are shared with TRBD2. The length of the CDR3 is 15 residues. Trimming removed 5 bases from V and 9 bases from J; junction bases left unmatched: 13. CDR1 MNHEY and CDR2 SMNVEV come from the germline V gene (reference sequence). DNA of the CDR3: TGTGCCAGCAGTCCCCGACTAGCGATATATAAAACGCAGTATTTT. This encodes CASSPRLAIYKTQYF.

This clone was seen a handful of times. This chain links TRBV19 with TRBJ2-7; tentatively, D is TRBD1 (7 bases). The CDR3 has 14 residues. Per germline, CDR1 LNHDA and CDR2 SQIVND (reference sequence). Trimming pared 6 bases from V and 4 bases from J, leaving 16 bases between. The CDR3 is CASRVRQGGYEQYF. Written as DNA, the CDR3 is TGTGCCAGTAGGGTCCGGCAGGGGGGTTACGAGCAGTACTTC.

This chain connects TRBV9 to TRBJ2-3, with 7 bases identical to TRBD2. Germline CDR1 is SGDLS and CDR2 is YYNGEE. With 4 bases clipped from V and 2 bases from J, the junction kept 13 bases outside the gene matches. This CDR3 contains 17 residues. The DNA of the CDR3 is TGTGCCAGCAGCCCCCGTGGCACTAGCGTCTACACAGATACGCAGTATTTT. Translated: CASSPRGTSVYTDTQYF.

The chain uses TRBV9 and TRBJ2-3; D is perhaps TRBD2 (6 bases). Germline V gene lookup returns CDR1 SGDLS and CDR2 YYNGEE. The CDR3 is 16 amino acids. Trimming took off 3 bases at V and 4 bases at J, with 18 bases between the two ends. The CDR3 sequence is CASSGRGGTEADTQYF. The CDR3 coding sequence is TGTGCCAGCAGCGGAAGGGGCGGGACGGAAGCAGATACGCAGTATTTT.

This clone appeared once. The J gene is TRBJ1-2, the V gene TRBV7-8, with D hard to call. V was shortened by 1 base and J by 5 bases, with 17 bases between the two germline ends. CDR1 SGHVS and CDR2 FQNEAQ come from the germline V gene. The CDR3 covers 16 residues. This chain's CDR3 is CASSLGSVRPDYGYTF. The CDR3 coding sequence is TGTGCCAGCAGCTTAGGCTCGGTCAGGCCGGATTATGGCTACACCTTC.

In DNA form, the CDR3 reads TGTGCCAGCAGTTTTCCCCCCCGGAGCCCGGCGGGCTCCTACGAGCAGTACTTC. It translates to CASSFPPRSPAGSYEQYF. The chain combines TRBV28 with TRBJ2-7; tentatively, D is TRBD2 (5 bases). The germline V and J ends were trimmed by 3 bases and 0 bases, with 21 bases remaining between them. CDR1 is MDHEN and CDR2 is SYDVKM in the germline V gene. The CDR3 consists of 18 residues. The full variable domain, rest sourced from reference TRBV28 and TRBJ2-7, is DVKVTQSSRYLVKRTGEKVFLECVQDMDHENMFWYRQDPGLGLRLIYFSYDVKMKEKGDIPEGYSVSREKKERFSLILESASTNQTSMYLCASSFPPRSPAGSYEQYFGPGTRLTVT.

The chain links TRBV19 to TRBJ1-5; D perhaps matches TRBD1 (5 bases). Germline V gene lookup returns CDR1 LNHDA and CDR2 SQIVND (reference sequence). This CDR3 region has 15 residues. Trimming took off 3 bases at V and 6 bases at J, with 15 bases between the two ends. The CDR3 protein is CASSMEGDPPQPQHF. CDR3 nucleotides: TGTGCCAGTAGTATGGAAGGGGATCCCCCTCAGCCCCAGCATTTT.